The T cell receptor beta chain under discussion was sequenced for a study of blood T cell repertoires in COVID-19. In the original workflow: Quantification of nucleated cells was approximated via reference gene primer amplification. The method was immunoSEQ multiplex PCR; TCRdb's version includes in-frame clones alone and lacks a portion of them. Clone size and the V and J calls come from that table; the DNA yielded D and trimming. The sample has approximately 200,000 clones, about 82% seen once; the top ten hold around 9%. The CDR3 covers 20 residues. With 0 bases clipped from V and 1 base from J, the junction kept 11 bases outside the gene matches. Germline V lookup: CDR1 SGHRS, CDR2 YFSETQ. This clone was observed a single time.

This sequence originates from a woman between 25 and 40 years old who had recovered from COVID-19. The J gene is TRBJ2-6, the V gene TRBV5-1; 9 bases are shared with TRBD1. Sequencing input: PBMCs or T cells enriched from blood (not recorded which). The DNA of the CDR3 is TGCGCCAGCAGCTTGGAGCCCTACAGGGGGCGAAGATCTGGGGCCAACGTCCTGACTTTC. Translation gives CASSLEPYRGRRSGANVLTF.